The 21 T cell receptor beta chains presented below share a single source sample, sequenced in a study of blood T cell repertoires in COVID-19. Here immunoSEQ multiplex PCR was the method, and the copy in TCRdb shows in-frame clones only, minus some. The sample records around 300,000 clones, 75% to 90% being singletons. The sequencing input was PBMCs or T cells enriched from blood (not recorded which). The receptors were gathered from a woman in her forties or fifties who had recovered from COVID-19.

This clone was observed a handful of times. The chain joins TRBV10-2 to TRBJ2-5; no firm D call. Trimming shortened V by 1 base and J by 2 bases, and 8 bases separated the two germline ends. Germline V gives CDR1 WSHSY, CDR2 SAAADI. The CDR3 has 14 residues. CDR3 sequence reads: CASSEYTQQETQYF. DNA of the CDR3: TGCGCCAGCAGTGAGTACACCCAACAAGAGACCCAGTACTTC.

In its sample, this clone was seen a few times. This sequence joins TRBV6-4 and TRBJ1-1, with D hard to call. The CDR3 is 13 amino acids. Germline V CDR1 and CDR2: MRHNA, SNTAGT. V was shortened by 3 bases and J by 0 bases, with 5 bases between the two germline ends. This CDR3 is CASSETLNTEAFF. DNA for the CDR3: TGTGCCAGCAGTGAAACTTTGAACACTGAAGCTTTCTTT.

The CDR3 protein is CASSIRGNTDTQYF. The CDR3 DNA is TGTGCCAGTAGTATTAGGGGGAACACAGATACGCAGTATTTT. The V call is TRBV19, the J call TRBJ2-3, with a possible D match to TRBD1 (6 bases). The V gene's germline CDR1 is LNHDA and CDR2 SQIVND (reference sequence). The ends were cut back, 3 bases at V and 2 bases at J, with 9 bases in the middle. This CDR3 spans 14 amino acids.

The rearrangement joins TRBV18 to TRBJ2-3, with 8 bases aligning to TRBD1. V lost 3 bases and J lost 4; bases outside the gene matches: 12. From germline, CDR1 is KGHSH and CDR2 LQKENI. The CDR3 has 17 residues. In nucleotides, the CDR3 is TGTGCCAGCTCACCGCGGGTGGGTCAGGGGGCCGCAGATACGCAGTATTTT. It encodes CASSPRVGQGAADTQYF.

The chain recombines TRBV18 with TRBJ1-2; D ambiguous. V lost 6 bases, J lost 2 bases, and 13 bases lay in between. Germline V gene lookup returns CDR1 KGHSH and CDR2 LQKENI. The CDR3 spans 14 residues. CDR3 nucleotides: TGTGCCAGCTCTTCCAATGCGGAAAACTATGGCTACACCTTC. Its translation is CASSSNAENYGYTF. The full variable domain, with the rest looked up from reference TRBV18 and TRBJ1-2, is NAGVMQNPRHLVRRRGQEARLRCSPMKGHSHVYWYRQLPEEGLKFMVYLQKENIIDESGMPKERFSAEFPKEGPSILRIQQVVRGDSAAYFCASSSNAENYGYTFGSGTRLTVV.

The rearrangement uses TRBV12-5 and TRBJ1-2; the D is unclear. The length of the CDR3 is 14 residues. Germline loops: CDR1 LGHNT, CDR2 FRNRAP. The V gene lost 2 bases and the J gene lost 8 bases, with 15 bases spanning the gap. The CDR3 coding sequence is TGTGCTAGTGGTTTGTACGGGATCCTAGGAGGCTACACCTTC. Translating it yields CASGLYGILGGYTF.

V gene TRBV6-5 combines with J gene TRBJ1-6, with TRBD1 as a possible D gene (6 bases). Trimming stripped 6 bases from V and 5 bases from J, with 14 bases between. The CDR3 loop spans 15 amino acids. CDR1 MNHEY and CDR2 SVGAGI come from the germline V gene. CDR3 region: CASSLGTPDNSPLHF. The DNA of the CDR3 is TGTGCCAGCAGCCTAGGGACACCCGATAATTCACCCCTCCACTTT.

V usage is TRBV7-2 and J usage is TRBJ2-7; TRBD2 aligns across 15 bases. The CDR3 loop spans 15 amino acids. Per the germline V gene, CDR1 is SGHTA and CDR2 is FQGNSA. Trimming took 5 bases from V and 9 from J; bases not matched to a gene: 8. CDR3 residues: CASSLGTSGRRAQYF. The CDR3 coding sequence is TGTGCCAGCAGCCTTGGGACTAGCGGGAGGAGGGCGCAGTACTTC. Full variable domain (outside the CDR3, taken from reference TRBV7-2 and TRBJ2-7): GAGVSQSPSNKVTEKGKDVELRCDPISGHTALYWYRQSLGQGLEFLIYFQGNSAPDKSGLPSDRFSAERTGGSVSTLTIQRTQQEDSAVYLCASSLGTSGRRAQYFGPGTRLTVT.

The chain is built from TRBV2 and TRBJ1-6; D gene uncertain. Between the trimmed V and J ends, which lost 6 bases and 0 bases, there was a span of 12 bases. CDR1 and CDR2 from the germline V gene are SNHLY and FYNNEI. CDR3 size: 16 residues. The chain's CDR3 is CASSPRRSSYNSPLHF. The CDR3 DNA reads TGTGCCAGCAGCCCCCGTCGGAGCTCCTATAATTCACCCCTCCACTTT.

The chain couples TRBV19 to TRBJ1-2; D is possibly TRBD1 (6 bases). CDR3 length: 13 residues. CDR1 is LNHDA and CDR2 is SQIVND in the germline V gene (reference sequence). V was pared by 8 bases and J by 4 bases, with 14 bases between. CDR3 residues: CASDHRDSYGYTF. The CDR3 region has the DNA TGTGCCAGTGACCACAGGGATTCCTATGGCTACACCTTC.

V is TRBV19 and J is TRBJ1-1; the D is unclear. Trimming cost V 5 bases and J 2 bases, with 9 bases left between them. Germline V gene sequence: CDR1 LNHDA, CDR2 SQIVND (reference sequence). This CDR3 spans 13 amino acids. CDR3: CASSLTSNTEAFF. CDR3 nucleotide sequence: TGTGCCAGTAGTTTGACATCCAACACTGAAGCTTTCTTT.

This clone was found once. The chain carries TRBV7-9 and TRBJ1-2; no reliable D call. With 2 bases removed from V and 4 bases from J, the gap between germline ends came to 5 bases. The germline V gene encodes CDR1 SEHNR and CDR2 FQNEAQ (reference sequence). CDR3 length: 12 amino acids. The CDR3 bases are TGTGCCAGCAGCTTACGAGGCTATGGCTACACCTTC. This gives the protein CASSLRGYGYTF.

This chain uses TRBV5-4 with TRBJ1-2, with 8 bases fitting TRBD1. Losses at the gene ends were 3 bases for V and 4 bases for J; bases not matched to a gene: 8. This CDR3 contains 15 residues. Germline V gives CDR1 SGHNT, CDR2 YYREEE (reference sequence). Written as DNA, the CDR3 is TGTGCCAGCAGCTCCGACAGGGGTAACCTCTATGGCTACACCTTC. Encoded protein: CASSSDRGNLYGYTF.

This clone occurred a few times. This chain links TRBV19 with TRBJ2-7; a possible D gene is TRBD1 (6 bases). V lost 5 bases to trimming and J lost 7 bases, with 18 bases between them. Per germline, CDR1 LNHDA and CDR2 SQIVND (reference sequence). The CDR3 runs 14 residues. Here the CDR3 reads CASSREIQGREQYF. The DNA for the CDR3 is TGTGCCAGTAGTCGCGAAATACAGGGAAGAGAGCAGTACTTC.

The chain carries TRBV7-8 and TRBJ1-6; D call uncertain. V lost 5 bases, J lost 0 bases, and 14 bases lay in between. The CDR3 is 17 amino acids. CDR1 SGHVS and CDR2 FQNEAQ come from the germline V gene. The CDR3 sequence: CASSATRGDSYNSPLHF. In DNA, the CDR3 is TGTGCCAGCAGCGCGACACGGGGTGACTCCTATAATTCACCCCTCCACTTT.

This clone was counted a few times. The CDR3 loop is CASKPTGRAGYTF. The CDR3 DNA reads as TGTGCCAGCAAACCGACAGGGCGGGCTGGCTACACCTTC. This chain links TRBV6-5 with TRBJ1-2; 7 bases agree with TRBD1. The CDR3 runs 13 residues. Germline lookup yields CDR1 MNHEY and CDR2 SVGAGI. V shed 7 bases, J shed 7 bases, and the junction held 9 bases outside the gene matches.

V is TRBV6-5 and J is TRBJ1-2, with 7 bases aligning to TRBD1. V lost 4 bases to trimming and J lost 6 bases; unmatched junction nucleotides: 5. Looked up from germline, CDR1 is MNHEY and CDR2 is SVGAGI. This CDR3 contains 13 residues. DNA for the CDR3: TGTGCCAGCAGTTTGACAGGGTTTAATGGCTACACCTTC. Amino acids: CASSLTGFNGYTF.

V gene TRBV2 combines with J gene TRBJ2-7, with 10 positions matching TRBD1. CDR1 and CDR2 from the germline V gene are SNHLY and FYNNEI. The CDR3 consists of 14 residues. With 7 bases clipped from V and 5 bases from J, the junction kept 8 bases outside the gene matches. In DNA form, the CDR3 reads TGTGCCAGCAAAAAGGGACAGGGGAACAACGAGCAGTACTTC. Translation gives CASKKGQGNNEQYF.

The chain is built from TRBV7-2 and TRBJ1-1; TRBD1 might be the D (5 bases). CDR1 and CDR2 from the germline V gene are SGHTA and FQGNSA. The length of the CDR3 is 13 residues. V was pared by 7 bases and J by 5 bases, with 14 bases between. CDR3 in amino acids: CASKLPGGTEAFF. The CDR3, as DNA: TGTGCCAGCAAACTCCCGGGGGGGACTGAAGCTTTCTTT. Together with reference TRBV7-2 and TRBJ1-1, the CDR3 gives the full variable domain: GAGVSQSPSNKVTEKGKDVELRCDPISGHTALYWYRQSLGQGLEFLIYFQGNSAPDKSGLPSDRFSAERTGGSVSTLTIQRTQQEDSAVYLCASKLPGGTEAFFGQGTRLTVV.

The chain joins TRBV3-1 (or the pseudogene TRBV3-2) to TRBJ2-7, with 7 bases that match TRBD2. The CDR3 spans 15 residues. Unmatched junction bases numbered 10, after V lost 4 bases and J lost 4 bases. The germline V gene has CDR1 LGHDT and CDR2 YNNKEL (reference sequence). For the CDR3, the DNA is TGTGCCAGCAGCCTAAATCTAGCGGCTCCTTACGAGCAGTACTTC. Protein sequence: CASSLNLAAPYEQYF.

V is TRBV11-2 and J is TRBJ2-2; 11 nucleotides align to TRBD2. Trimming at V came to 0 bases and at J to 6 bases, leaving 3 bases not matched to a gene. The length of the CDR3 is 16 residues. Germline V gene data show CDR1 as SGHAT and CDR2 as FQNNGV. CDR3 region: CASSLEYSGRAGELFF. Here the CDR3 DNA reads TGTGCCAGCAGCTTAGAATATAGCGGGAGGGCCGGGGAGCTGTTTTTT.